This is a list of T cell receptor beta chains from one sample in a study of shared clonotypes between healthy human individuals. The assay was immunoSEQ multiplex PCR, and TCRdb's table has in-frame clones only and misses some. This table has roughly 200,000 clones, about 68% appearing once. Sequencing input: memory CD4+ T cells sorted from blood. The receptors stem from a man aged 25 to 45 in good health. The CDR3 runs from the conserved cysteine through the conserved F or W. A D gene is named only where the DNA matches it firmly. Clone size, where shown, is once, few, many, or a class for clones that have expanded.

V gene	D gene	clone size	J gene	CDR3 DNA	CDR3 protein
TRBV7-2	-	once	TRBJ2-1	TGTGCCAGCAGCTTACATTTCGGGAGCTCCTACAATGAGCAGTTCTTC	CASSLHFGSSYNEQFF
TRBV28	TRBD1	-	TRBJ2-5	TGTGCCAGCAGTCCCACCACGGACAGGACGGGACAGGAGACCCAGTACTTC	CASSPTTDRTGQETQYF
TRBV10-1	-	-	TRBJ2-7	TGCGCCAGCAGTGAGTCGTTGGGTTCCTACGAGCAGTACTTC	CASSESLGSYEQYF
TRBV28	-	once	TRBJ2-7	TGTGCCAGCAGTTCTTACAGGGAAAGGCAGTACTTC	CASSSYRERQYF
TRBV30	-	-	TRBJ1-1	TGTGCCTGGAGTTCCCGGGGACGGAACACTGAAGCTTTCTTT	CAWSSRGRNTEAFF
TRBV30	TRBD1	few	TRBJ2-7	TGTGCCTGGAGAAGGGACAGGTTATCCTACGAGCAGTACTTC	CAWRRDRLSYEQYF
TRBV10-3	TRBD2	-	TRBJ2-3	TGTGCCATCAGTGGGACTAGCGGGAACAGGCCGCTAGATACGCAGTATTTT	CAISGTSGNRPLDTQYF
TRBV7-2	TRBD2	once	TRBJ2-1	TGTGCCAGCGCTCAAGCGGGAGTTACATACAATGAGCAGTTCTTC	CASAQAGVTYNEQFF
TRBV7-9	-	-	TRBJ1-1	TGTGCCAGCAGCCGTGGGGCATTTGGTACCGGACCACCTCAAGCTTTCTTT	CASSRGAFGTGPPQAFF
TRBV7-9	TRBD1	-	TRBJ2-7	TGTGCCAGCAGCCCAACGGGACAGACCTACGAGCAGTACTTC	CASSPTGQTYEQYF
TRBV5-1	-	-	TRBJ2-1	TGCGCCAGCAGCCTGGACAATTATGAGCAGTTCTTC	CASSLDNYEQFF
TRBV6-5	TRBD2	-	TRBJ2-7	TGTGCCAGCAGTTCCGTACTACTAGCGGGAGTTTATGAGCAGTACTTC	CASSSVLLAGVYEQYF
TRBV19	-	-	TRBJ2-7	TGTGCCAGAGGGGTAGAGGGACTCCGCTCCTACGAGCAGTACTTC	CARGVEGLRSYEQYF
TRBV25-1	-	-	TRBJ2-6	TGTGCCCGCAGTGGATGGACGGGGTCTGGGGCCAACGTCCTGACTTTC	CARSGWTGSGANVLTF
TRBV10-3	TRBD2	-	TRBJ2-1	TGTGCCATCAGTGAAAGAAGCGGGAGCTACAATGAGCAGTTCTTC	CAISERSGSYNEQFF
TRBV6-1	-	-	TRBJ2-7	TGTGCCAGCAGTGGCGCTGGCTCCATAACCTACGAGCAGTACTTC	CASSGAGSITYEQYF
TRBV7-8	-	-	TRBJ1-1	TGTGCCAGCACCCCCGGGGGAGTCACTGAAGCTTTCTTT	CASTPGGVTEAFF
TRBV7-3	-	once	TRBJ2-1	TGTGCCAGCAGCGATCGGGAGTACAATGAGCAGTTCTTC	CASSDREYNEQFF
TRBV10-3	TRBD2	-	TRBJ2-7	TGTGCCATCAGTGGCCCACCGGGCGGGAGCACCTACGAGCAGTACTTC	CAISGPPGGSTYEQYF
TRBV2	TRBD2	-	TRBJ2-5	TGTGCCAGTATCTTCGCGGGGGGGAGAGAGACCCAGTACTTC	CASIFAGGRETQYF
TRBV7-9	TRBD2	few	TRBJ2-7	TGTGCCAGCAGCTTATATGGGGGGGATGCCTACGAGCAGTACTTC	CASSLYGGDAYEQYF
TRBV28	TRBD1	-	TRBJ1-2	TGTGCCAGCAGCTGGGTACCGGGACAGGGGAATTATGGCTACACCTTC	CASSWVPGQGNYGYTF
TRBV2	TRBD1	-	TRBJ2-5	TGTGCCAGCAGTGTAAGGGGGCGGGAGACCCAGTACTTC	CASSVRGRETQYF
TRBV7-2	-	once	TRBJ2-7	TGTGCCAGCAACCTAGGGGATTACCACGAGCAGTACTTC	CASNLGDYHEQYF
TRBV11-2	TRBD2	once	TRBJ2-3	TGTGCCAGCAGCACCCGGACTAGCGGGAGACCAGATACGCAGTATTTT	CASSTRTSGRPDTQYF
TRBV7-2	-	-	TRBJ2-1	TGTGCCAGCAGCTTGGGTAGCAGCAATTACAATGAGCAGTTCTTC	CASSLGSSNYNEQFF
TRBV5-5	TRBD2	-	TRBJ2-3	TGTGCCAGCAGCTTAATCGGACTAGCGGGAGCGATAGATACGCAGTATTTT	CASSLIGLAGAIDTQYF
TRBV6-5	TRBD2	-	TRBJ2-4	TGTGCCAGCAGTCCCGGGGGACTAGGGTCTGACATTCAGTACTTC	CASSPGGLGSDIQYF
TRBV6-1	TRBD1	-	TRBJ1-5	TGTGCCAGCAGTTTTGACAGGGGTCAGCCCCAGCATTTT	CASSFDRGQPQHF
TRBV25-1	TRBD1	once	TRBJ1-2	TGTGCCAGCAGTGAAAAGACAGGGTCGTCTGGCTACACCTTC	CASSEKTGSSGYTF
TRBV2	-	-	TRBJ1-1	TGTGCCAGCAGTTTACAGGGGAACACTGAAGCTTTCTTT	CASSLQGNTEAFF
TRBV9	-	-	TRBJ2-2	TGTGCCAGCAGCGTAGATACGGAGCCCGGGGAGCTGTTTTTT	CASSVDTEPGELFF
TRBV5-5	-	-	TRBJ1-5	TGTGCCAGCAGCTTGGAGGGTGGTTTTGGCAATCAGCCCCAGCATTTT	CASSLEGGFGNQPQHF
TRBV30	-	-	TRBJ2-7	TGTGCCTGGAGTGAAAGCCAACTGTACGAGCAGTACTTC	CAWSESQLYEQYF
TRBV7-9	TRBD2	-	TRBJ2-4	TGTGCCAGCAGTAGCGGGGCTCTAGCCAAAAACATTCAGTACTTC	CASSSGALAKNIQYF